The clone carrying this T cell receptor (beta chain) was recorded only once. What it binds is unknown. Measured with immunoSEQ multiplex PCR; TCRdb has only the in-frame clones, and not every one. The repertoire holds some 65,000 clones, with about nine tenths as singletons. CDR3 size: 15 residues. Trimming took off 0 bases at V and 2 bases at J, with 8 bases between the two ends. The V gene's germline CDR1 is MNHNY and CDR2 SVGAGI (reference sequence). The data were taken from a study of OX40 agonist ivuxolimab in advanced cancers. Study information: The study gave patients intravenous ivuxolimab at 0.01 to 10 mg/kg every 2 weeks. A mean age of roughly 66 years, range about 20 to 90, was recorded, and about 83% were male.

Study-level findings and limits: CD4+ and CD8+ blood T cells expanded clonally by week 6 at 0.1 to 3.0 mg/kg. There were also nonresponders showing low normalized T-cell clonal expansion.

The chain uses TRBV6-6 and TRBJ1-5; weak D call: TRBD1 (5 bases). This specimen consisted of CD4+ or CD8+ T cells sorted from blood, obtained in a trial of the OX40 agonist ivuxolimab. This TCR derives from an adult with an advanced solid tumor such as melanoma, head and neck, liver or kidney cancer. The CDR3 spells CASSYSRGGNQPQHF. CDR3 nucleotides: TGTGCCAGCAGTTACTCGCGGGGGGGCAATCAGCCCCAGCATTTT.